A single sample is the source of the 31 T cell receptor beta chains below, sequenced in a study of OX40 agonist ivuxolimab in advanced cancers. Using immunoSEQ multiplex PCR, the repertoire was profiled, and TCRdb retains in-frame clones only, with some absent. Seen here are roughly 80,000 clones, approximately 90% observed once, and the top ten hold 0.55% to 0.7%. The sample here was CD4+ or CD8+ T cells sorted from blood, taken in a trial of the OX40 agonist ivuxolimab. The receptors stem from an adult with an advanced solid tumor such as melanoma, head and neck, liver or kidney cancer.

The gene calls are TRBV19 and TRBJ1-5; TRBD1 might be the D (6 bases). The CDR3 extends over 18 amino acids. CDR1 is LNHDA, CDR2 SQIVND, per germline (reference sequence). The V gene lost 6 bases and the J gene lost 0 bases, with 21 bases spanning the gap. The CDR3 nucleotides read TGTGCCAGTAGCAGTATACGGGGGGACAAATATAGCAATCAGCCCCAGCATTTT. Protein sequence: CASSSIRGDKYSNQPQHF. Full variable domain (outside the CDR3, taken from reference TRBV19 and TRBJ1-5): DGGITQSPKYLFRKEGQNVTLSCEQNLNHDAMYWYRQDPGQGLRLIYYSQIVNDFQKGDIAEGYSVSREKKESFPLTVTSAQKNPTAFYLCASSSIRGDKYSNQPQHFGDGTRLSIL.

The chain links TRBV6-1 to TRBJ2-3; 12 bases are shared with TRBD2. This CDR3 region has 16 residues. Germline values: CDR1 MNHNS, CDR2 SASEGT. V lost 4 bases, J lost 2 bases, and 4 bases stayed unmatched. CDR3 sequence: CASSVRTSGITDTQYF. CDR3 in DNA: TGTGCCAGCAGTGTCCGGACTAGCGGGATCACAGATACGCAGTATTTT.

CDR3: CASSPAWGTEAFF. The CDR3 nucleotides read TGTGCCAGCAGCCCCGCCTGGGGAACTGAAGCTTTCTTT. V is TRBV9 and J is TRBJ1-1; no clear D gene. CDR1 SGDLS and CDR2 YYNGEE come from the germline V gene. V lost 4 bases, J lost 5 bases, and 12 bases lay in between. This CDR3 contains 13 residues.

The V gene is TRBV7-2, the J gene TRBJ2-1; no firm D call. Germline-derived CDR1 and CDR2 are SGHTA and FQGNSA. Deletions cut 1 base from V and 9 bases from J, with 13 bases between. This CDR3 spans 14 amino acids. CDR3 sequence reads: CASSLVKGPTEQFF. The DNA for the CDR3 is TGTGCCAGCAGCTTAGTGAAGGGTCCCACTGAGCAGTTCTTC.

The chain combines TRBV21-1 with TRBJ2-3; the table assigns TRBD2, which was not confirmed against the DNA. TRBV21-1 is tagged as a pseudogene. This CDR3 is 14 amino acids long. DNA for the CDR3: TGTGCCAGCATGGAGGGGCGGGACACAGATACGCAGTATTTT. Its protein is CASMEGRDTDTQYF.

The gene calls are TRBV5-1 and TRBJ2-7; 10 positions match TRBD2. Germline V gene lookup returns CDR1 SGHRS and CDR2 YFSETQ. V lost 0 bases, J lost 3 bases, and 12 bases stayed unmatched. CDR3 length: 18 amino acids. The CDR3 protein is CASSLGRNGLAERYEQYF. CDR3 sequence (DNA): TGCGCCAGCAGCTTGGGGAGGAACGGACTAGCGGAACGCTACGAGCAGTACTTC.

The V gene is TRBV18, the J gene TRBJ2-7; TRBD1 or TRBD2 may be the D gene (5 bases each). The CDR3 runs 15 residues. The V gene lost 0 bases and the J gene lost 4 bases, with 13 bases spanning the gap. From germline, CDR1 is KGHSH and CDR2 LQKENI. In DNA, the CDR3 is TGTGCCAGCTCACCACCGGGGACCACGTTTTACGAGCAGTACTTC. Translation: CASSPPGTTFYEQYF.

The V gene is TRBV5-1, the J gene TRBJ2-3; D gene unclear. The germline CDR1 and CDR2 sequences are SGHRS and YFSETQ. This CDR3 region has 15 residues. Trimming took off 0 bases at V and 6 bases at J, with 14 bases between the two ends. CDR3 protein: CASSLAGLVTDTQYF. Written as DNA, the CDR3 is TGCGCCAGCAGCTTGGCCGGGCTGGTCACGGATACGCAGTATTTT.

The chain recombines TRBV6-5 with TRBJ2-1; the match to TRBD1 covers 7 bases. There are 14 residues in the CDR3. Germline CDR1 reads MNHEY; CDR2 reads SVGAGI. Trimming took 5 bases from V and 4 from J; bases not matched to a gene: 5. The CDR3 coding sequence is TGTGCCAGCAGTAGGACAGGTTCATACAATGAGCAGTTCTTC. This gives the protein CASSRTGSYNEQFF.

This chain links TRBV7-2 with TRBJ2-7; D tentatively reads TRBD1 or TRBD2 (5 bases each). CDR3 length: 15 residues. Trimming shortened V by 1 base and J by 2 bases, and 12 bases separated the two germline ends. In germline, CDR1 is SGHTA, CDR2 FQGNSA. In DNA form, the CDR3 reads TGTGCCAGCAGCTTAGGCCCGGGGCGCGCCTACGAGCAGTACTTC. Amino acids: CASSLGPGRAYEQYF. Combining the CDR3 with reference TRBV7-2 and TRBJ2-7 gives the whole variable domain GAGVSQSPSNKVTEKGKDVELRCDPISGHTALYWYRQSLGQGLEFLIYFQGNSAPDKSGLPSDRFSAERTGGSVSTLTIQRTQQEDSAVYLCASSLGPGRAYEQYFGPGTRLTVT.

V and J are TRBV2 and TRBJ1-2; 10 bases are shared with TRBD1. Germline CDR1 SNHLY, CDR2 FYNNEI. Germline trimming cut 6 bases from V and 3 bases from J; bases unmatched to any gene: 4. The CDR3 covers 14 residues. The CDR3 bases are TGTGCCAGCAGCCTAGGGACAGGGGACTATGGCTACACCTTC. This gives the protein CASSLGTGDYGYTF.

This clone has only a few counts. DNA of the CDR3: TGTGCCAGCAGCTTAGAAGGAAGGTCCCTAGCGCGCACCTTC. This translates into CASSLEGRSLARTF. This chain links TRBV7-2 with TRBJ1-2, with D uncertain. There are 14 residues in the CDR3. Germline V lookup: CDR1 SGHTA, CDR2 FQGNSA. The germline V and J ends were trimmed by 1 base and 13 bases, with 19 bases remaining between them.

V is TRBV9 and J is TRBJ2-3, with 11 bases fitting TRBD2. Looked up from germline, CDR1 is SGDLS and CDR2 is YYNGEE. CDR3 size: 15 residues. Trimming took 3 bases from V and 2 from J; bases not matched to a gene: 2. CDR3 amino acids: CASSGLAGTTDTQYF. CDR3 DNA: TGTGCCAGCAGCGGACTAGCGGGGACCACAGATACGCAGTATTTT.

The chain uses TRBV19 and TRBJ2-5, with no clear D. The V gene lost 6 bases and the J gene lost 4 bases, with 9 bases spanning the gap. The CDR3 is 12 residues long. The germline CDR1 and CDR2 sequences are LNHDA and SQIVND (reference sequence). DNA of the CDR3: TGTGCCAGTAGCAAGGTGGGAGAGACCCAGTACTTC. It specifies CASSKVGETQYF.

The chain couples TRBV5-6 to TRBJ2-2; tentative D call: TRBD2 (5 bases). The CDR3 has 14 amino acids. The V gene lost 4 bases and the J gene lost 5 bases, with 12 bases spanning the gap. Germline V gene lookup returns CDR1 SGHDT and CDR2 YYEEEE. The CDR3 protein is CASSRRQITGELFF. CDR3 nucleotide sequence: TGTGCCAGCAGCCGGAGGCAGATAACCGGGGAGCTGTTTTTT.

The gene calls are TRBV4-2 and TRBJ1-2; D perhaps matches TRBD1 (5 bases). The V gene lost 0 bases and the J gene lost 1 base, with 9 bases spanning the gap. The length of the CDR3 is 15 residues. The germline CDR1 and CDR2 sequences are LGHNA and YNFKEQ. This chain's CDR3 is CASSQDSGHNYGYTF. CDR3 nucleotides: TGTGCCAGCAGCCAAGATTCCGGACATAACTATGGCTACACCTTC.

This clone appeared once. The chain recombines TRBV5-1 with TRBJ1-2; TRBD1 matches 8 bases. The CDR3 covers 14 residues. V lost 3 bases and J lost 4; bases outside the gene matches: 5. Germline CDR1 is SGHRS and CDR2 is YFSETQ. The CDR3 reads CASSYGQGSYGYTF. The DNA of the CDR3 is TGCGCCAGCAGCTATGGACAGGGATCCTATGGCTACACCTTC.

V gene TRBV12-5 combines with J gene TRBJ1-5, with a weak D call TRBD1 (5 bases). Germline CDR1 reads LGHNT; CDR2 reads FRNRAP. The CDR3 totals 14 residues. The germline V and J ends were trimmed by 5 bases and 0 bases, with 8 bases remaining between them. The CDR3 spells CASGGGYSNQPQHF. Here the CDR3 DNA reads TGTGCTAGTGGTGGGGGTTATAGCAATCAGCCCCAGCATTTT.

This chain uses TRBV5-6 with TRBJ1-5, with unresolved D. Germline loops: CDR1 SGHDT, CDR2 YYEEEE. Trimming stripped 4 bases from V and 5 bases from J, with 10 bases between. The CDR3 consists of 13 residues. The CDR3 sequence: CASSQDRDQPQHF. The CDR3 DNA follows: TGTGCCAGCAGCCAAGACCGAGATCAGCCCCAGCATTTT.

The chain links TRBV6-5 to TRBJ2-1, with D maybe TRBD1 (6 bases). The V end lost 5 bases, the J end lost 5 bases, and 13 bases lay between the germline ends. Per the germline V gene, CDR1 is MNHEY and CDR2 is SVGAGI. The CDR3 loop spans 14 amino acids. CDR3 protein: CASSAGQGNNEQFF. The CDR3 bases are TGTGCCAGCAGTGCCGGCCAGGGGAACAATGAGCAGTTCTTC.

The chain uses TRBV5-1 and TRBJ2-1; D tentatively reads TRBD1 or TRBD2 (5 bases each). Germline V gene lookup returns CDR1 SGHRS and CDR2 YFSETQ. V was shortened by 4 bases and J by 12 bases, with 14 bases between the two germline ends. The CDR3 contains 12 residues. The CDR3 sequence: CASSPDWGRQFF. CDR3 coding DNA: TGCGCCAGCAGCCCGGACTGGGGGAGGCAGTTCTTC.

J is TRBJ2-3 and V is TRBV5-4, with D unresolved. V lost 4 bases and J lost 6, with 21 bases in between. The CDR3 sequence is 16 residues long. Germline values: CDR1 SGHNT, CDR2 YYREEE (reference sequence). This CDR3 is CASSPGPTLIWDTQYF. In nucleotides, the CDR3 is TGTGCCAGCAGCCCGGGTCCAACCCTAATTTGGGATACGCAGTATTTT.

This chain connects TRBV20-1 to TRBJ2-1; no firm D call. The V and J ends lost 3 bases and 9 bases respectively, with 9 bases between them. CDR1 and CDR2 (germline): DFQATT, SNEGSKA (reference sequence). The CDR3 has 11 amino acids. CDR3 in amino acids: CSASFFGEQFF. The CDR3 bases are TGCAGTGCTAGCTTTTTCGGTGAGCAGTTCTTC.

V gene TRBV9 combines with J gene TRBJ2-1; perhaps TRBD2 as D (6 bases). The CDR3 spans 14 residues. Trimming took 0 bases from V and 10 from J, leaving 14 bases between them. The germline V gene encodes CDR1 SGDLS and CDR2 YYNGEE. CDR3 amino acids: CASSVGRLGSEQFF. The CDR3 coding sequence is TGTGCCAGCAGCGTAGGGAGACTAGGATCAGAGCAGTTCTTC.

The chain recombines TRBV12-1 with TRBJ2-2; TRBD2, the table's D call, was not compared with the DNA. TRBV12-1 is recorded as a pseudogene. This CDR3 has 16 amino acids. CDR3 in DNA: TGTGCCAGCAGCCCGAAGCGGGAGGTCGACACCGGGGAGCTGTTTTTT. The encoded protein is CASSPKREVDTGELFF.

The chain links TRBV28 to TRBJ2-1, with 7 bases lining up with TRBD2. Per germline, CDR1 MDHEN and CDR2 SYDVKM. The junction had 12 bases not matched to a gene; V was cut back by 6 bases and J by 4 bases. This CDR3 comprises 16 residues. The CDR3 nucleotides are TGTGCCAGCAGCCTTACGACTAGCACAGGATACAATGAGCAGTTCTTC. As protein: CASSLTTSTGYNEQFF. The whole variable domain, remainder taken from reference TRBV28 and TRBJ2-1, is DVKVTQSSRYLVKRTGEKVFLECVQDMDHENMFWYRQDPGLGLRLIYFSYDVKMKEKGDIPEGYSVSREKKERFSLILESASTNQTSMYLCASSLTTSTGYNEQFFGPGTRLTVL.

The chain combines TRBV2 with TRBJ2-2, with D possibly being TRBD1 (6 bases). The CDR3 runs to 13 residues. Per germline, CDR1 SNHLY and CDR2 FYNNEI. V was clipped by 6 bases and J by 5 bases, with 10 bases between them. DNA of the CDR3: TGTGCCAGCAGGCAGGGGAGTACCGGGGAGCTGTTTTTT. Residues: CASRQGSTGELFF.

This CDR3 reads CASSLLLEGQGAFREKLFF. The CDR3 coding sequence is TGTGCCAGCAGTTTACTTCTAGAGGGGCAGGGGGCGTTTCGTGAAAAACTGTTTTTT. V and J are TRBV28 and TRBJ1-4; 8 nucleotides agree with TRBD1. Losses at the gene ends were 2 bases for V and 7 bases for J; bases not matched to a gene: 18. Per germline, CDR1 MDHEN and CDR2 SYDVKM. This CDR3 has 19 residues.

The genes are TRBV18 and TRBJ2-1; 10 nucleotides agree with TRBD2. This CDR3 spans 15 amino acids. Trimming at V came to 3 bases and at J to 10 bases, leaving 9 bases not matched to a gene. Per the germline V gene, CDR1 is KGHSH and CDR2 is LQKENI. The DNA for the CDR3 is TGTGCCAGCTCACCCAGCCTAGCGGGAGTAGGAGAGCAGTTCTTC. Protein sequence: CASSPSLAGVGEQFF.

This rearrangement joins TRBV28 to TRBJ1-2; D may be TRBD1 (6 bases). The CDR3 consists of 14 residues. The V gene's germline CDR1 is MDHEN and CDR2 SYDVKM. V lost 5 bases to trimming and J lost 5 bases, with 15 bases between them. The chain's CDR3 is CASSPRQERYGYTF. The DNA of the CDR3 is TGTGCCAGCAGTCCTCGACAGGAGAGATATGGCTACACCTTC.

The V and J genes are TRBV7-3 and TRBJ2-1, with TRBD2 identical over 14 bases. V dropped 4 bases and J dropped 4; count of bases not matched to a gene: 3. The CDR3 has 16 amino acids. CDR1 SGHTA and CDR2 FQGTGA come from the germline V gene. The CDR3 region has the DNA TGTGCCAGCAGCTCGACTAGCGGGAGGGTTTACAATGAGCAGTTCTTC. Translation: CASSSTSGRVYNEQFF.